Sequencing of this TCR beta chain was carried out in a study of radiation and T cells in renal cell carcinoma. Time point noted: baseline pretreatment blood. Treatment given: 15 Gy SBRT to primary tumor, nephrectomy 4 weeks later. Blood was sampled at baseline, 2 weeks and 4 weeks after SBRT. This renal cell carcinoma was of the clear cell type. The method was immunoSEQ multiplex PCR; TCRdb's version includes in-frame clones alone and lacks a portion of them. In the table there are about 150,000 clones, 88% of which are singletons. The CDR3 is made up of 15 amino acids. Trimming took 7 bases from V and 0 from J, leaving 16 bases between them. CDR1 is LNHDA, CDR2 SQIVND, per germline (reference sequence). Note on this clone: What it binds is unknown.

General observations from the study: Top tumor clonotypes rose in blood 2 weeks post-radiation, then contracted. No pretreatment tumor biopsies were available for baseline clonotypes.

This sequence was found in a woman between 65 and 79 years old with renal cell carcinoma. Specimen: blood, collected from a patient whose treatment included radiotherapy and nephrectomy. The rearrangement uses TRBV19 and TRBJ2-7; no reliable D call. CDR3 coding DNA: TGTGCCAGTAAGAAACGGGCAGTAACCTCCTACGAGCAGTACTTC. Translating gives CASKKRAVTSYEQYF.